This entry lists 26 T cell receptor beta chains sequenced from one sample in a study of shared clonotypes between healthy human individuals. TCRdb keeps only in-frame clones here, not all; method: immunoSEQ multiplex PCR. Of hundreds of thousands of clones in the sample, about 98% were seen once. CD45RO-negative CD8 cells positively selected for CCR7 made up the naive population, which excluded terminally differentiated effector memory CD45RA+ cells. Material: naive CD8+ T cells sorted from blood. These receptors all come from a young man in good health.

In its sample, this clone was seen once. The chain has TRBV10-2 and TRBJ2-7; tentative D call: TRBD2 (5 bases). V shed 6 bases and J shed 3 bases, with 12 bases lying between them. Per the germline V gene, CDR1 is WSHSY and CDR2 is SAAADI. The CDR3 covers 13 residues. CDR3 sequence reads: CASRFGEDYEQYF. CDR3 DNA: TGCGCCAGCAGGTTCGGGGAAGACTACGAGCAGTACTTC.

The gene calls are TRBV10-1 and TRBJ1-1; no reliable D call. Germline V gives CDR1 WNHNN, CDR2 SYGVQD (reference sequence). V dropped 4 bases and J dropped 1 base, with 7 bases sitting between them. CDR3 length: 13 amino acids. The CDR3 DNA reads TGCGCCAGCAGTGTAACTGAGAACACTGAAGCTTTCTTT. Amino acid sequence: CASSVTENTEAFF.

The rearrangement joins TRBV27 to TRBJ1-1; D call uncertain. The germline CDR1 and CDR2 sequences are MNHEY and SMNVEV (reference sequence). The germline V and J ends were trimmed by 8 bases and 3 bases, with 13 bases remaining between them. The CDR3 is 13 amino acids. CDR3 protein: CASFPRGHTEAFF. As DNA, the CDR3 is TGTGCCAGCTTCCCGAGAGGGCACACTGAAGCTTTCTTT.

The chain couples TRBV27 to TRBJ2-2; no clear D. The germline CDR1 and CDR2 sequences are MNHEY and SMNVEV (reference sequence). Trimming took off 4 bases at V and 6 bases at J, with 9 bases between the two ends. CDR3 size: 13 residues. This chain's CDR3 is CASSYLPPGELFF. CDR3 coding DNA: TGTGCCAGCAGTTATCTACCCCCCGGGGAGCTGTTTTTT.

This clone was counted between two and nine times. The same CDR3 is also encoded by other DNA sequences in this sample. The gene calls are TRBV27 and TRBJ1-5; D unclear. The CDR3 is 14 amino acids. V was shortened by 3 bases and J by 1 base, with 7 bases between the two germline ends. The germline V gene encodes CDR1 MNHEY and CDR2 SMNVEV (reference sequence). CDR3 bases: TGTGCCAGCAGTTTGGGAGGGAGCAATCAGCCCCAGCATTTT. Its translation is CASSLGGSNQPQHF.

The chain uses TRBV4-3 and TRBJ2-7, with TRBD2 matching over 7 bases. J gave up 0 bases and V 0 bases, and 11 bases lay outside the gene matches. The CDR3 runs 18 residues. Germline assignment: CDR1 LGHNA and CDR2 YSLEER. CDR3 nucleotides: TGCGCCAGCAGCCAAGAATACCACCGGGAGGCCCTCTCCTACGAGCAGTACTTC. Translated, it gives CASSQEYHREALSYEQYF.

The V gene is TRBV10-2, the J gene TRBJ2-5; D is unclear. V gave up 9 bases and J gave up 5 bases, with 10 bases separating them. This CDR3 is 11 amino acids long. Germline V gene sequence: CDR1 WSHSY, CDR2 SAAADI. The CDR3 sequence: CASWGGETQYF. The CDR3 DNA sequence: TGCGCCAGTTGGGGTGGGGAGACCCAGTACTTC.

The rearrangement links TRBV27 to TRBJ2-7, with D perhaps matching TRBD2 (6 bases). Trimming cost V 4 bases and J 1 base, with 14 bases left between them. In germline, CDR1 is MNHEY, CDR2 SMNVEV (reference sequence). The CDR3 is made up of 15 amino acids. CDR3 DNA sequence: TGTGCCAGCAGTTCGCGGAGTGGAGGGTCCTACGAGCAGTACTTC. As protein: CASSSRSGGSYEQYF.

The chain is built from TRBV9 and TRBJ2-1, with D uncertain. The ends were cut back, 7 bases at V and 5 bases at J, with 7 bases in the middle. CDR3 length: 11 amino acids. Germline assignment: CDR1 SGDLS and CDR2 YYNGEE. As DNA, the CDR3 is TGTGCCAGCGGCCGGGACAATGAGCAGTTCTTC. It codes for CASGRDNEQFF.

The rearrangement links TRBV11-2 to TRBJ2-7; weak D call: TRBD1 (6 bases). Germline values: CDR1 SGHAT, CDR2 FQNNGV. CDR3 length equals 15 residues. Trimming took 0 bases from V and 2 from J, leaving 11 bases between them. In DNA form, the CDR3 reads TGTGCCAGCAGCTTAGAGTTTGGGACACCCTACGAGCAGTACTTC. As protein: CASSLEFGTPYEQYF. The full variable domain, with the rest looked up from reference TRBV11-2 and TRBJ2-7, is EAGVAQSPRYKIIEKRQSVAFWCNPISGHATLYWYQQILGQGPKLLIQFQNNGVVDDSQLPKDRFSAERLKGVDSTLKIQPAKLEDSAVYLCASSLEFGTPYEQYFGPGTRLTVT.

DNA of the CDR3: TGTGCCAGCAGGAAGCTAGCGGGAAGAGGAAACTACTACGAGCAGTACTTC. This translates into CASRKLAGRGNYYEQYF. The chain uses TRBV28 and TRBJ2-7, with 9 bases that match TRBD2. Germline-derived CDR1 and CDR2 are MDHEN and SYDVKM. J lost 3 bases, V lost 6 bases, and 15 bases had no gene match. The CDR3 covers 17 residues.

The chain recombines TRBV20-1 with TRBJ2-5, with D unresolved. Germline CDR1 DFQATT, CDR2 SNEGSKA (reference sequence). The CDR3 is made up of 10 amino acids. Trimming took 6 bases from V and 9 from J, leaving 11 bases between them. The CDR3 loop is CSASPGPQYF. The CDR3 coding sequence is TGCAGTGCCTCCCCCGGACCCCAGTACTTC.

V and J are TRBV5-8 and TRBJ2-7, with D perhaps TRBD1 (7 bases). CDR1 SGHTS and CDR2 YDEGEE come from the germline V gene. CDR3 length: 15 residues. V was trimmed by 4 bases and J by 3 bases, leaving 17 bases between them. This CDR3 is CASSRAGQLNYEQYF. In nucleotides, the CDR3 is TGTGCCAGCAGCCGGGCGGGACAGCTTAACTACGAGCAGTACTTC.

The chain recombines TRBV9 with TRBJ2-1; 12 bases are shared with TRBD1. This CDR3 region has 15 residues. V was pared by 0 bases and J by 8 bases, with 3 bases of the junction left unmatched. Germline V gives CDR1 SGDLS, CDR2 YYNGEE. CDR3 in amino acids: CASSVEGQGADEQFF. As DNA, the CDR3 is TGTGCCAGCAGCGTAGAGGGACAGGGGGCTGATGAGCAGTTCTTC.

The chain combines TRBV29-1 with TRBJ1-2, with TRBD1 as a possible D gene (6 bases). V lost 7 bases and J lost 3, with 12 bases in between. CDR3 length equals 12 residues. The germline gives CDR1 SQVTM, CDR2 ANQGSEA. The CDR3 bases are TGCAGCGGAACAGGGTTGGACTATGGCTACACCTTC. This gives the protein CSGTGLDYGYTF.

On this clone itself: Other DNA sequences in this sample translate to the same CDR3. The CDR3 protein is CASSSGANVLTF. Here the CDR3 DNA reads TGTGCCAGCAGTTCTGGGGCCAACGTCCTGACTTTC. The V call is TRBV27, the J call TRBJ2-6; no definite D call. The CDR3 totals 12 residues. Germline values: CDR1 MNHEY, CDR2 SMNVEV (reference sequence). With 4 bases removed from V and 2 bases from J, the gap between germline ends came to 0 bases.

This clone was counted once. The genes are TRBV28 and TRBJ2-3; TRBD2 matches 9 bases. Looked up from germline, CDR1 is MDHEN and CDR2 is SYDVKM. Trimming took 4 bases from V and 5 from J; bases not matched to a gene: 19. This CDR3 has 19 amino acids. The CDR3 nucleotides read TGTGCCAGCAGTTCCACATTTTATAGGGCGGGAGGGCCGGTAGATACGCAGTATTTT. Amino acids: CASSSTFYRAGGPVDTQYF. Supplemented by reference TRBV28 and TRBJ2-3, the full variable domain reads DVKVTQSSRYLVKRTGEKVFLECVQDMDHENMFWYRQDPGLGLRLIYFSYDVKMKEKGDIPEGYSVSREKKERFSLILESASTNQTSMYLCASSSTFYRAGGPVDTQYFGPGTRLTVL.

The CDR3 spells CASSFFSGSEETQYF. The CDR3 bases are TGTGCCAGCAGCTTCTTCTCAGGGAGTGAAGAGACCCAGTACTTC. The chain is built from TRBV7-9 and TRBJ2-5; D assignment may be TRBD1 or TRBD2 (5 bases each). In germline, CDR1 is SEHNR, CDR2 FQNEAQ (reference sequence). The CDR3 consists of 15 residues. The V gene lost 3 bases and the J gene lost 3 bases, with 14 bases spanning the gap.

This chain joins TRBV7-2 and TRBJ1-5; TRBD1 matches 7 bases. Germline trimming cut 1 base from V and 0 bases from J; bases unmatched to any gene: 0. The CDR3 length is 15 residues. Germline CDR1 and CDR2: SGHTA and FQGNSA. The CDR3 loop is CASSLDRGSNQPQHF. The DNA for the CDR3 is TGTGCCAGCAGCTTAGACAGGGGTAGCAATCAGCCCCAGCATTTT. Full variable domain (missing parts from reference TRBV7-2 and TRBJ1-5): GAGVSQSPSNKVTEKGKDVELRCDPISGHTALYWYRQSLGQGLEFLIYFQGNSAPDKSGLPSDRFSAERTGGSVSTLTIQRTQQEDSAVYLCASSLDRGSNQPQHFGDGTRLSIL.

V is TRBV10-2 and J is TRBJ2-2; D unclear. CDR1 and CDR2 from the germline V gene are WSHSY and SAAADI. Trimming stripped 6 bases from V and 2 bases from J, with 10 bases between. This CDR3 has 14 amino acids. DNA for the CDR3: TGCGCCAGCAGATGGACCGATAACACCGGGGAGCTGTTTTTT. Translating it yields CASRWTDNTGELFF.

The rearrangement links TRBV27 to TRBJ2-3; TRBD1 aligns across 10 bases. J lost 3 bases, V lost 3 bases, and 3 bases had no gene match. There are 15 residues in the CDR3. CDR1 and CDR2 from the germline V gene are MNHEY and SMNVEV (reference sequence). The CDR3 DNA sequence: TGTGCCAGCAGTTTTGGGACAGGGGTTACAGATACGCAGTATTTT. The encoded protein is CASSFGTGVTDTQYF.

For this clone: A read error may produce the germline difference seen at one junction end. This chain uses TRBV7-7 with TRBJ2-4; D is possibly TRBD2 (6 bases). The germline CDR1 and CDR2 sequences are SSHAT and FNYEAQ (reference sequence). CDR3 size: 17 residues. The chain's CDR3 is CASSSPRDFAMVVIQYF. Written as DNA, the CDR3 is TGTGCTAGCAGCTCCCCTAGGGACTTCGCGATGGTAGTCATTCAGTACTTC.

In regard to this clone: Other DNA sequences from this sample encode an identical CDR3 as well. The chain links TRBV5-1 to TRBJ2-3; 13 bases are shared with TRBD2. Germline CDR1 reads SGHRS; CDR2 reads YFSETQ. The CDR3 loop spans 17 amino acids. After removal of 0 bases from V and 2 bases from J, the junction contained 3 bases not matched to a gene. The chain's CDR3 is CASSLGLAGGYTDTQYF. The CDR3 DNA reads TGCGCCAGCAGCTTGGGACTAGCGGGAGGATACACAGATACGCAGTATTTT.

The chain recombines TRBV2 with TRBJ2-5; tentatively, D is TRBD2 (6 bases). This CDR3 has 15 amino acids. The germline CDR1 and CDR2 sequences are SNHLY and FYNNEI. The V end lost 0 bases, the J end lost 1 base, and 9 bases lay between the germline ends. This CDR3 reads CASSEASGGQETQYF. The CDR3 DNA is TGTGCCAGCAGTGAAGCTAGCGGAGGCCAAGAGACCCAGTACTTC.

CDR3 region: CASSPPSLVLREQFF. In DNA, the CDR3 is TGTGCCAGCAGCCCGCCCTCCTTAGTTCTCAGGGAGCAGTTCTTC. The chain employs TRBV7-9 and TRBJ2-1; D unresolved. Germline loops: CDR1 SEHNR, CDR2 FQNEAQ (reference sequence). The germline V and J ends were trimmed by 5 bases and 10 bases, with 21 bases remaining between them. The CDR3 sequence is 15 residues long. Full variable domain (outside the CDR3, taken from reference TRBV7-9 and TRBJ2-1): DTGVSQNPRHKITKRGQNVTFRCDPISEHNRLYWYRQTLGQGPEFLTYFQNEAQLEKSRLLSDRFSAERPKGSFSTLEIQRTEQGDSAMYLCASSPPSLVLREQFFGPGTRLTVL.

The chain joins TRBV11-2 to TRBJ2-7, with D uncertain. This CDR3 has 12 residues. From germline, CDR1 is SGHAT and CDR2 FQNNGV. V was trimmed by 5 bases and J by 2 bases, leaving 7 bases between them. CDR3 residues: CASSPTAYEQYF. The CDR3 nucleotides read TGTGCCAGCAGCCCTACGGCCTACGAGCAGTACTTC.